The following is a T cell receptor beta chain sequence with its context. This entry comes from a study of T cell changes during pregnancy in multiple sclerosis. Germline V CDR1 and CDR2: SNHLY, FYNNEI. The CDR3 is 12 residues long. V was cut by 6 bases and J by 6 bases, with 10 bases left in between. Some clones are missing from TCRdb's copy, which holds only in-frame ones; the method was immunoSEQ multiplex PCR. The profile shows roughly 51,000 clones, approximately 94% of them singletons. The sequence derives from a female donor with multiple sclerosis, enrolled in a pregnancy study. Specimen: CD8+ T cells from peripheral blood mononuclear cells, collected before pregnancy. The chain combines TRBV2 with TRBJ2-3; D possibly corresponds to TRBD2 (6 bases). The CDR3 DNA sequence: TGTGCCAGCAGGGGGACTTGGGATACGCAGTATTTT. This translates into CASRGTWDTQYF.